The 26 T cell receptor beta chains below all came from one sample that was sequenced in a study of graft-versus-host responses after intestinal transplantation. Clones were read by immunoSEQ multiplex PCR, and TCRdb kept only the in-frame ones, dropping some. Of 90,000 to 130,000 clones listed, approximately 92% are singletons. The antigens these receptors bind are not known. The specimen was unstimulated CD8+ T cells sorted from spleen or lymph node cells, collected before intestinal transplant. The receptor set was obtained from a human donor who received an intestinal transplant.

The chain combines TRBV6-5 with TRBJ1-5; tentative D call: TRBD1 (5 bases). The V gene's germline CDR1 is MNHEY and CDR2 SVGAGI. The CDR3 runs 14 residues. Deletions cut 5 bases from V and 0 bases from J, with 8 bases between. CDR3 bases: TGTGCCAGCAGTCAGGGTTATAGCAATCAGCCCCAGCATTTT. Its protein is CASSQGYSNQPQHF.

CDR3 amino acids: CASSIWSGSASDTQYF. The CDR3 coding sequence is TGTGCCAGTAGTATATGGAGCGGGAGTGCATCAGATACGCAGTATTTT. The V and J genes are TRBV19 and TRBJ2-3; 8 bases are a match to TRBD2. Trimming cost V 2 bases and J 4 bases; bases outside gene matches: 8. CDR3 length equals 16 residues. Germline CDR1 is LNHDA and CDR2 is SQIVND (reference sequence).

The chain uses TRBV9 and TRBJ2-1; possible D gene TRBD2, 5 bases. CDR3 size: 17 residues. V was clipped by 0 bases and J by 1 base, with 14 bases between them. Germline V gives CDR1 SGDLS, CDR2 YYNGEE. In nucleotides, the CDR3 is TGTGCCAGCAGCGTAGCTGGGAGCGGTGGGTCCTACAATGAGCAGTTCTTC. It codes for CASSVAGSGGSYNEQFF.

This chain's CDR3 is CSVEDLDRPDGEQYF. The CDR3 DNA follows: TGCAGCGTTGAAGATCTTGACCGGCCGGATGGCGAGCAGTACTTC. The rearrangement joins TRBV29-1 to TRBJ2-7; unclear D gene. The CDR3 runs 15 residues. CDR1 is SQVTM and CDR2 is ANQGSEA in the germline V gene. V dropped 0 bases and J dropped 6 bases, with 18 bases sitting between them.

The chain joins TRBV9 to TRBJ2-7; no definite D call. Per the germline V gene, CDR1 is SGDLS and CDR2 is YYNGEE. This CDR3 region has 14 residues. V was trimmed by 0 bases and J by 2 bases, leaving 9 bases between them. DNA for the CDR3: TGTGCCAGCAGCGTAGATAGGCCGCCCTACGAGCAGTACTTC. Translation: CASSVDRPPYEQYF. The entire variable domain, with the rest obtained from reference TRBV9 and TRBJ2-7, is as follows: DSGVTQTPKHLITATGQRVTLRCSPRSGDLSVYWYQQSLDQGLQFLIQYYNGEERAKGNILERFSAQQFPDLHSELNLSSLELGDSALYFCASSVDRPPYEQYFGPGTRLTVT.

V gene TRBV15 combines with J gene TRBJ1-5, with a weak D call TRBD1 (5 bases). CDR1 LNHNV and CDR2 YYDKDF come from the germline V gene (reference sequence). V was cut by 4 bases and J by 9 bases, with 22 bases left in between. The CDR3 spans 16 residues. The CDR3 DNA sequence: TGTGCCACCAGCACTCCCCGCTATCTTCAGGGAAGGCCCCAGCATTTT. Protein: CATSTPRYLQGRPQHF.

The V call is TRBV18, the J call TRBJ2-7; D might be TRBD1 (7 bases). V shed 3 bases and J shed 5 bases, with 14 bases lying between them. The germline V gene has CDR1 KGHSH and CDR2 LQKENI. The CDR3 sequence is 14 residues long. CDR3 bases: TGTGCCAGCTCACCCGGGAGAGGGGGCAACGAGCAGTACTTC. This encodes CASSPGRGGNEQYF.

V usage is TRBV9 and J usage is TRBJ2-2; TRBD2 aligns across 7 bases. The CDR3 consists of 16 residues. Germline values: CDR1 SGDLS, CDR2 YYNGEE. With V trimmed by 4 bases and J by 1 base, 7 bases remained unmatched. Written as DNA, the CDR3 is TGTGCCAGCAGCTTGGGTGGCGGGGGGAACACCGGGGAGCTGTTTTTT. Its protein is CASSLGGGGNTGELFF.

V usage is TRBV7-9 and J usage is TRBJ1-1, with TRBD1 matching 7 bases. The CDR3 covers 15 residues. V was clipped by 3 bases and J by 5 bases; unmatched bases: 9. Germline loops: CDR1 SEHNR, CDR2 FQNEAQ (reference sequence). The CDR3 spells CASSFPGQIITEAFF. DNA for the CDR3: TGTGCCAGCAGCTTTCCGGGACAGATCATTACTGAAGCTTTCTTT. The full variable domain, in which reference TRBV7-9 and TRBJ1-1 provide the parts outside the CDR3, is DTGVSQNPRHKITKRGQNVTFRCDPISEHNRLYWYRQTLGQGPEFLTYFQNEAQLEKSRLLSDRFSAERPKGSFSTLEIQRTEQGDSAMYLCASSFPGQIITEAFFGQGTRLTVV.

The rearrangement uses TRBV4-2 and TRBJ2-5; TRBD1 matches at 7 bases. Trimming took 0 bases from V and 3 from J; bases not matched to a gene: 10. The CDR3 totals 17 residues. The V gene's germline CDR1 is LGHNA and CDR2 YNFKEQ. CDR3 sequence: CASSQDPPGGREETQYF. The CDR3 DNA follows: TGTGCCAGCAGCCAAGATCCGCCAGGGGGACGGGAAGAGACCCAGTACTTC.

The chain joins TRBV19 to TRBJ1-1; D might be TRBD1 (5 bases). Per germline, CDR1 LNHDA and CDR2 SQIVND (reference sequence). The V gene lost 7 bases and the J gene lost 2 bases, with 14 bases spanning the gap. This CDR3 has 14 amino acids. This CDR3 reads CASTPGGENTEAFF. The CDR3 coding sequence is TGTGCCAGTACCCCGGGGGGGGAAAACACTGAAGCTTTCTTT.

Written as DNA, the CDR3 is TGCGCCAGCAGACCAGATAGCGGGAGGTTCTCCTACGAGCAGTACTTC. Amino acid sequence: CASRPDSGRFSYEQYF. The chain has TRBV5-1 and TRBJ2-7, with TRBD2 matching 10 bases. Germline V CDR1 and CDR2: SGHRS, YFSETQ. Unmatched junction bases numbered 8, after V lost 5 bases and J lost 0 bases. The CDR3 totals 16 residues. Supplemented by reference TRBV5-1 and TRBJ2-7, the full variable domain reads KAGVTQTPRYLIKTRGQQVTLSCSPISGHRSVSWYQQTPGQGLQFLFEYFSETQRNKGNFPGRFSGRQFSNSRSEMNVSTLELGDSALYLCASRPDSGRFSYEQYFGPGTRLTVT.

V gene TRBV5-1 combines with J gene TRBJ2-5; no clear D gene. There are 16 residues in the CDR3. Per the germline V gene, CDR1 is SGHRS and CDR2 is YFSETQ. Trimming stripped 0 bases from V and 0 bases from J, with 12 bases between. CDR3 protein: CASSLAESAYQETQYF. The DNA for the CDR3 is TGCGCCAGCAGCTTGGCAGAGTCTGCGTACCAAGAGACCCAGTACTTC.

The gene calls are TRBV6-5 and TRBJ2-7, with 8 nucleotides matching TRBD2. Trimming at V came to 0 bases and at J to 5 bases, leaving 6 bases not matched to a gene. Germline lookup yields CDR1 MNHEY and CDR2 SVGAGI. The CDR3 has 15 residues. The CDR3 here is CASSYSSGSTNEQYF. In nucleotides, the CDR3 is TGTGCCAGCAGTTACTCGAGCGGGAGCACAAACGAGCAGTACTTC.

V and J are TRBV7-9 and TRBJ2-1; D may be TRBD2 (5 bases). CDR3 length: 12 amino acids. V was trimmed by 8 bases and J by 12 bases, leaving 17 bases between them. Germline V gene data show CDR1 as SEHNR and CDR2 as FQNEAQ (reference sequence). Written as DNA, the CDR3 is TGTGCCAGCGGTACTGGGCCGGGGAGGCAGTTCTTC. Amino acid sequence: CASGTGPGRQFF.

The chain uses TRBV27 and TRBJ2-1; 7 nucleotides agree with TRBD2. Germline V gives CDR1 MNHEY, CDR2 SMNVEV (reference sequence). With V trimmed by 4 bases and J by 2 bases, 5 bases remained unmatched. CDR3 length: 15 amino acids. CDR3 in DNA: TGTGCCAGCAGTTCTAGCGGAGGAGCCTACAATGAGCAGTTCTTC. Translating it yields CASSSSGGAYNEQFF.

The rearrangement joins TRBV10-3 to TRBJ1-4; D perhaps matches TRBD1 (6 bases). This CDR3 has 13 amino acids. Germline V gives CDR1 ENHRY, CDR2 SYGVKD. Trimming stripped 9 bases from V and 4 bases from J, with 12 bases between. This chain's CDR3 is CAIKDSVNEKLFF. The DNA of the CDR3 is TGTGCCATAAAGGACAGCGTTAATGAAAAACTGTTTTTT.

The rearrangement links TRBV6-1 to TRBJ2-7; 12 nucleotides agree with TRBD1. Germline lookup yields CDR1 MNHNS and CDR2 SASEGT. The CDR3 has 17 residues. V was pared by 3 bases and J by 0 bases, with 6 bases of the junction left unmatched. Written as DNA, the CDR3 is TGTGCCAGCAGTGACGGGACAGGGGGCGTTAGCTCCTACGAGCAGTACTTC. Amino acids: CASSDGTGGVSSYEQYF.

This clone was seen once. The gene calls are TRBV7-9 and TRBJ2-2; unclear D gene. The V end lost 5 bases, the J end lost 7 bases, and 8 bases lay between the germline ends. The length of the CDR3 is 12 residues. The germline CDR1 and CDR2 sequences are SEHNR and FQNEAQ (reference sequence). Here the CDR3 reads CASSLWGGELFF. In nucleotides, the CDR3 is TGTGCCAGCAGCCTTTGGGGCGGGGAGCTGTTTTTT.

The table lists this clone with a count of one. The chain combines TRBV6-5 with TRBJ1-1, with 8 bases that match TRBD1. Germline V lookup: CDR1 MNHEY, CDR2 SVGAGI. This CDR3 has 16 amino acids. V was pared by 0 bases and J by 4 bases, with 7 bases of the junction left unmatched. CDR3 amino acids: CASSYSKFTGGTEAFF. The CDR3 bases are TGTGCCAGCAGTTACTCGAAGTTTACAGGGGGCACTGAAGCTTTCTTT.

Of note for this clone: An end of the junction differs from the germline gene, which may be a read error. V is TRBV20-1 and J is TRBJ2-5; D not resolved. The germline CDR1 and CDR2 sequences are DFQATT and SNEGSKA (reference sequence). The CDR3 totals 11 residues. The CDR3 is CSAPDRETQHF. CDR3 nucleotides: TGCAGTGCCCCTGACCGAGAGACCCAGCACTTC.

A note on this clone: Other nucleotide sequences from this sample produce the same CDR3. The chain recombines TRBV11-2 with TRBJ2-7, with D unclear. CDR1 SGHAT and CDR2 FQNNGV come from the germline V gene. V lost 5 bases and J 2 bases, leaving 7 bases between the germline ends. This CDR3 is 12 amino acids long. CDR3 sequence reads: CASSPGTYEQYF. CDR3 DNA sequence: TGTGCCAGCAGCCCCGGTACCTACGAGCAGTACTTC.

DNA of the CDR3: TGTGCCAGCAGTTCTAGCGGCGTGGGGGAGCAGTACTTC. Its protein is CASSSSGVGEQYF. The chain recombines TRBV6-5 with TRBJ2-7; 7 bases agree with TRBD2. This CDR3 region has 13 residues. Germline V gene lookup returns CDR1 MNHEY and CDR2 SVGAGI. V was clipped by 4 bases and J by 7 bases; unmatched bases: 7.

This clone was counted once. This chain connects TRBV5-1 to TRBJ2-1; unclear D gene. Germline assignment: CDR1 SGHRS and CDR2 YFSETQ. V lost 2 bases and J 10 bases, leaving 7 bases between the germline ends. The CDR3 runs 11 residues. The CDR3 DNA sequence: TGCGCCAGCAGCTTCGGGTACGAGCAGTTCTTC. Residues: CASSFGYEQFF.

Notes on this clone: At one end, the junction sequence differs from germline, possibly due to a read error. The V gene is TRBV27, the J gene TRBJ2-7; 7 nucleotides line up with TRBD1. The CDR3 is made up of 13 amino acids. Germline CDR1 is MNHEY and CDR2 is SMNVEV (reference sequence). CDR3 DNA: TGTGCCAGCAGCCTCCGAGACAGGGACCTCTGGGACTTC. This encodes CASSLRDRDLWDF.

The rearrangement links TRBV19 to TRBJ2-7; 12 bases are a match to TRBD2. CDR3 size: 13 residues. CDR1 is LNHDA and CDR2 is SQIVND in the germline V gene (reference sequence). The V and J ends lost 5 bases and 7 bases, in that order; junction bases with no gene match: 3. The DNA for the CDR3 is TGTGCCAGTAGTTTAACTAGCGGGAGGGAGCAGTACTTC. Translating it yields CASSLTSGREQYF.